This is a list of T cell receptor beta chains from one sample in a study of OX40 agonist ivuxolimab in advanced cancers. Profiled with immunoSEQ multiplex PCR; TCRdb holds only in-frame clones, not every one. The repertoire includes fewer than 100,000 clones, more than 80% of them detected once, and about 0.4% sits in the top ten. The source material was CD4+ or CD8+ T cells sorted from blood, sampled in a trial of the OX40 agonist ivuxolimab. These receptors all stem from an adult with an advanced solid tumor such as melanoma, head and neck, liver or kidney cancer. Both conserved end residues are part of each CDR3. The D gene is left open where the match is weak. Expanded clones get a size class; other rows say once, few or many, or leave the size out.

size	D	J	V	DNA	CDR3
NA	NA	TRBJ1-5	TRBV28	TGTGCCAGCAGTTTAAATAGCAGGGGTTGGCAGCCCCAGCATTTT	CASSLNSRGWQPQHF
NA	NA	TRBJ1-5	TRBV5-1	TGCGCCAGCAGCTTGCAGGGAGGCAATCAGCCCCAGCATTTT	CASSLQGGNQPQHF
once	NA	TRBJ1-5	TRBV4-1	TGCGCCAGCAGCCAAGCCCTCAAGACAGGCGGCAATCAGCCCCAGCATTTT	CASSQALKTGGNQPQHF
NA	TRBD2	TRBJ2-1	TRBV7-2	TGTGCCAGCAGCGTAGCGGGAGGGCCGCGCGAGCAGTTCTTC	CASSVAGGPREQFF
NA	NA	TRBJ2-7	TRBV10-3	TGTGCCATCAGTGTGCGGATCTCCTACGAGCAGTACTTC	CAISVRISYEQYF
NA	NA	TRBJ2-2	TRBV28	TGTGCCAGCAGTCGAGGGGTCCTCGGCGGGGAGCTGTTTTTT	CASSRGVLGGELFF
NA	NA	TRBJ2-1	TRBV2	TGTGCCAGCGGGGCCGTTTTCTCCTACAATGAGCAGTTCTTC	CASGAVFSYNEQFF
few	NA	TRBJ2-7	TRBV7-8	TGTGCCAGCAGCTACTTCCCTCAACAGGGCCTTTGGTCCGAGCAGTACTTC	CASSYFPQQGLWSEQYF
NA	NA	TRBJ1-1	TRBV6-5	TGTGCCAGCAGGGGGGGCGGTACTGAAGCTTTCTTT	CASRGGGTEAFF
NA	NA	TRBJ1-1	TRBV7-3	TGTGCCAGCAGCTTAAAGGGAGACACTGAAGCTTTCTTT	CASSLKGDTEAFF
NA	NA	TRBJ1-1	TRBV29-1	TGCAGCGTTAGACGGCCGAACACTGAAGCTTTCTTT	CSVRRPNTEAFF
NA	NA	TRBJ2-2	TRBV19	TGTGCCAGTAGTAACCCCGTCCTGGCGGGCCTCACCGGGGAGCTGTTTTTT	CASSNPVLAGLTGELFF
NA	NA	TRBJ1-5	TRBV6-6	TGTGCCAGCAGTTTCGGAGGGGGGCGAATAAGTTCCCAGCATTTT	CASSFGGGRISSQHF
few	TRBD1	TRBJ1-2	TRBV6-5	TGTGCCAGCAGAGGGACAGGGGGCCTAGGCTACACCTTC	CASRGTGGLGYTF
once	NA	TRBJ2-1	TRBV14	TGTGCCAGCAGCCAATCCGTGGGGAATGAGCAGTTCTTC	CASSQSVGNEQFF
NA	TRBD2	TRBJ2-1	TRBV7-3	TGTGCCAGCAGCCCAAGCGGGAGTTACGACAATGAGCAGTTCTTC	CASSPSGSYDNEQFF
NA	TRBD2	TRBJ2-2	TRBV5-5	TGTGCCAGCACCACGACTAGCGGGGGACCGAACACCGGGGAGCTGTTTTTT	CASTTTSGGPNTGELFF
NA	NA	TRBJ1-1	TRBV18	TGTGCCAGCTCACCAATACTTTCCGCTCTTGAAGCTTTCTTT	CASSPILSALEAFF
NA	NA	TRBJ2-5	TRBV5-1	TGCGCCAGCAGCTTGGGAAATATTCAAGAGACCCAGTACTTC	CASSLGNIQETQYF
NA	NA	TRBJ1-2	TRBV18	TGTGCCAGCTCACCAGCACAGGACGCTTATGGCTACACCTTC	CASSPAQDAYGYTF
few	TRBD1	TRBJ1-5	TRBV6-5	TGTGCCAGCAGTTCCGGACAGGTTGGCAATCAGCCCCAGCATTTT	CASSSGQVGNQPQHF
NA	NA	TRBJ2-7	TRBV6-5	TGTGCCAGCAGTTTGCTCCCTCAGGGTAACGAGCAGTACTTC	CASSLLPQGNEQYF
NA	TRBD1	TRBJ1-4	TRBV7-6	TGTGCCAGCAGCTTATCAGGCAGGGGGAATGAAAAACTGTTTTTT	CASSLSGRGNEKLFF
NA	TRBD1	TRBJ1-5	TRBV2	TGTGCCAGCGGACGACAGGGGATAGGCGATCAGCCCCAGCATTTT	CASGRQGIGDQPQHF
NA	NA	TRBJ1-4	TRBV5-8	TGTGCCAGCAGCTTGGTACAGTCAAAACTGTTTTTT	CASSLVQSKLFF
NA	NA	TRBJ1-2	TRBV15	TGTGCCACCAGCAGAGAGAGAGCCGTTCGTCTCTATGGCTACACCTTC	CATSRERAVRLYGYTF
few	NA	TRBJ1-3	TRBV25-1	TGTGCCAGCAGTGCAGGGGACCCCATATATTTT	CASSAGDPIYF
NA	NA	TRBJ2-1	TRBV4-1	TGCGCCAGCAGCCAAGGGCCAGCGAGCTCCTACAATGAGCAGTTCTTC	CASSQGPASSYNEQFF
NA	NA	TRBJ1-2	TRBV6-1	TGTGCCAGCAGTGAAGTGGGGGCCGGATGGTATGGCTACACCTTC	CASSEVGAGWYGYTF
NA	NA	TRBJ1-2	TRBV4-3	TGCGCCAGCAGCCAAGCACGTAGTAATAATGGAGAGTATGGCTACACCTTC	CASSQARSNNGEYGYTF
NA	NA	TRBJ2-1	TRBV6-4	TGTGCCAGCAGTGACGGGACTTTCACTGAGCAGTTCTTC	CASSDGTFTEQFF
once	NA	TRBJ2-6	TRBV5-1	TGCGCCAGCAGCTTAGTGAAGTCTGGGGCCAACGTCCTGACTTTC	CASSLVKSGANVLTF
NA	TRBD1	TRBJ2-7	TRBV6-5	TGTGCCACCGAATCGGGACAGGGCTACGAGCAGTACTTC	CATESGQGYEQYF
NA	NA	TRBJ2-5	TRBV5-4	TGTGCCAGCAGCTTGGGAGGGGGGCTGGAGACCCAGTACTTC	CASSLGGGLETQYF
NA	NA	TRBJ2-3	TRBV5-4	TGTGCCAGCAGTGGACCAGTGGAAGATACGCAGTATTTT	CASSGPVEDTQYF
few	TRBD2	TRBJ2-1	TRBV5-1	TGCGCCAGCGGCAGCGGGAGTTTTGACAATGAGCAGTTCTTC	CASGSGSFDNEQFF
NA	TRBD2	TRBJ2-5	TRBV5-6	TGTGCCAGCAGCCTACCAAAATCTAGCGGCCGATCGTGGGGGGAGACCCAGTACTTC	CASSLPKSSGRSWGETQYF
NA	TRBD1	TRBJ2-7	TRBV28	TGTGCCAGCAGTTTTCTGGGACAGGAATACTACGAGCAGTACTTC	CASSFLGQEYYEQYF
few	NA	TRBJ1-1	TRBV12-5	TGTGCTAGTGGTATTAGCAGGGGTTCCACTGAAGCTTTCTTT	CASGISRGSTEAFF
NA	TRBD2	TRBJ2-1	TRBV7-3	TGTGCCAGCAGCCCCAGACTAGCGGGAGACAATGAGCAGTTCTTC	CASSPRLAGDNEQFF
NA	NA	TRBJ1-5	TRBV28	TGTGCCAGCAGTATCTTTAGCAATCAGCCCCAGCATTTT	CASSIFSNQPQHF
NA	NA	TRBJ2-5	TRBV7-8	TGTGCCAGCAGCTTGCGACGGCAAGAGACCCAGTACTTC	CASSLRRQETQYF
NA	TRBD1	TRBJ1-2	TRBV20-1	TGCAGTGCTACCGGGACAGGGAGCTACACCTTC	CSATGTGSYTF
few	NA	TRBJ1-1	TRBV19	TGTGCCAGTAGTCTCCGGGCTCCGAACACTGAAGCTTTCTTT	CASSLRAPNTEAFF
NA	TRBD1	TRBJ1-5	TRBV6-5	TGTGCCAGCAGTTCCAGCGGACAGGTCAGTCAGCCCCAGCATTTT	CASSSSGQVSQPQHF
NA	NA	TRBJ1-1	TRBV20-1	TGCAGTGCTAGAGATGGGACTGAAGCTTTCTTT	CSARDGTEAFF
NA	TRBD1	TRBJ2-1	TRBV7-2	TGTGCCAGCAGCTTAGAGGCAGGGGGCTTGAATGAGCAGTTCTTC	CASSLEAGGLNEQFF
NA	NA	TRBJ2-7	TRBV7-8	TGTGCCAGCAGCTACTCTTCGGTTGCAAAAGATAAGTGGGAGCAGTACTTC	CASSYSSVAKDKWEQYF
NA	NA	TRBJ2-3	TRBV7-2	TGTGCCAGCAGCTTATCTCGACGGGATACAGATACGCAGTATTTT	CASSLSRRDTDTQYF
NA	NA	TRBJ1-1	TRBV9	TGTGCCAGCAGCCCTAGGACGGGAAACACTGAAGCTTTCTTT	CASSPRTGNTEAFF
NA	TRBD2	TRBJ2-5	TRBV5-1	TGCGCCAGCAGTAATCCAGCGGGAATACAAGAGACCCAGTACTTC	CASSNPAGIQETQYF
NA	NA	TRBJ2-7	TRBV9	TGTGCCAGCAGCGTAGATTACTCAAACTACGAGCAGTACTTC	CASSVDYSNYEQYF
NA	NA	TRBJ1-2	TRBV6-6	TGTGCCAGCAGGTTTACAGGCGACAATCGCTACACCTTC	CASRFTGDNRYTF
NA	NA	TRBJ2-5	TRBV28	TGTGCCAGCATTCGGGCCGGGACACAACAAGAGACCCAGTACTTC	CASIRAGTQQETQYF